The 11 T cell receptor beta chains listed next were all sequenced from one sample in a study of blood T cell repertoires in COVID-19. The assay was immunoSEQ multiplex PCR, and TCRdb's table has in-frame clones only and misses some. The sample carries some 400,000 clones, approximately 87% recorded once. What was sequenced was PBMCs or T cells enriched from blood (not recorded which). The receptors here all came from a man under 40 who had recovered from COVID-19.

Comments on this clone: The same CDR3 can be traced to other DNA sequences in this sample. The chain is built from TRBV5-1 and TRBJ1-1, with a tentative D call TRBD1 (6 bases). Between the trimmed V and J ends, which lost 0 bases and 0 bases, there was a span of 6 bases. Looked up from germline, CDR1 is SGHRS and CDR2 is YFSETQ. This CDR3 spans 14 amino acids. The CDR3 coding sequence is TGCGCCAGCAGCTTGGGGACAGTGAACACTGAAGCTTTCTTT. Translating gives CASSLGTVNTEAFF. The whole variable domain, remainder taken from reference TRBV5-1 and TRBJ1-1, is KAGVTQTPRYLIKTRGQQVTLSCSPISGHRSVSWYQQTPGQGLQFLFEYFSETQRNKGNFPGRFSGRQFSNSRSEMNVSTLELGDSALYLCASSLGTVNTEAFFGQGTRLTVV.

This clone was observed a single time. CDR3 region: CASSFRLAGGLETQYF. The CDR3 DNA is TGTGCCAGCAGCTTCCGACTAGCGGGGGGGCTGGAGACCCAGTACTTC. The chain recombines TRBV11-2 with TRBJ2-5; 14 bases fit TRBD2. The CDR3 has 16 amino acids. The germline CDR1 and CDR2 sequences are SGHAT and FQNNGV. Losses at the gene ends were 3 bases for V and 5 bases for J; bases not matched to a gene: 5.

The rearrangement links TRBV13 to TRBJ1-1; D not certain. Germline V gives CDR1 PRHDT, CDR2 FYEKMQ (reference sequence). V was pared by 1 base and J by 8 bases, with 8 bases between. This CDR3 contains 12 residues. As DNA, the CDR3 is TGTGCCAGCAGCTTAGTGGGCAGAGAAGCTTTCTTT. Its protein product is CASSLVGREAFF.

This clone was picked up a small number of times. The V and J genes are TRBV5-1 and TRBJ1-1; D is undetermined. CDR1 and CDR2 from the germline V gene are SGHRS and YFSETQ. Trimming left V 3 bases short and J 6 bases short, with 9 bases between. The CDR3 runs 12 residues. The CDR3 region has the DNA TGCGCCAGCAGCTCCGAGAGGGCTGAAGCTTTCTTT. This encodes CASSSERAEAFF.

In its sample, this clone was seen a few times. The rearrangement uses TRBV27 and TRBJ2-1; 11 bases align to TRBD2. V was clipped by 2 bases and J by 6 bases; unmatched bases: 3. Germline V CDR1 and CDR2: MNHEY, SMNVEV (reference sequence). The CDR3 has 15 amino acids. CDR3 DNA: TGTGCCAGCAGTTTAACTAGCGGGGGCCTCAATGAGCAGTTCTTC. It codes for CASSLTSGGLNEQFF.

The chain joins TRBV11-2 to TRBJ1-2; D might be TRBD1 (5 bases). The V end was cut by 0 bases, the J end by 8 bases, with 10 bases between. This CDR3 has 13 residues. Germline V gene data show CDR1 as SGHAT and CDR2 as FQNNGV. CDR3 DNA sequence: TGTGCCAGCAGCTTAGAACCGGGGGTCGGCTACACCTTC. Amino acid sequence: CASSLEPGVGYTF.

The V and J genes are TRBV7-9 and TRBJ1-6; a possible D gene is TRBD1 (6 bases). The CDR3 loop spans 13 amino acids. Germline lookup yields CDR1 SEHNR and CDR2 FQNEAQ (reference sequence). V was shortened by 5 bases and J by 9 bases, with 11 bases between the two germline ends. This CDR3 reads CASSLGQISPLHF. The CDR3 DNA sequence: TGTGCCAGCAGCCTAGGACAGATTTCACCCCTCCACTTT.

This chain links TRBV4-1 with TRBJ1-5; D is unresolved. The CDR3 loop spans 13 amino acids. V gave up 5 bases and J gave up 8 bases, with 13 bases separating them. Germline-derived CDR1 and CDR2 are MGHRA and YSYEKL. The chain's CDR3 is CASSTVPEEPQHF. CDR3 DNA sequence: TGCGCCAGCAGCACCGTTCCAGAAGAGCCCCAGCATTTT.

This chain joins TRBV7-8 and TRBJ1-1; TRBD1 aligns across 9 bases. V trimming: 4 bases; J trimming: 5 bases; junction bases outside the gene matches: 5. Germline-derived CDR1 and CDR2 are SGHVS and FQNEAQ. The CDR3 has 14 amino acids. The CDR3 sequence: CASSWADRGTEAFF. The CDR3 DNA sequence: TGTGCCAGCAGCTGGGCGGACAGGGGTACTGAAGCTTTCTTT.

V usage is TRBV4-1 and J usage is TRBJ1-2; D may be TRBD1 (5 bases). The V and J ends lost 3 bases and 7 bases respectively, with 9 bases between them. CDR1 is MGHRA, CDR2 YSYEKL, per germline. This CDR3 contains 12 residues. The CDR3 DNA is TGCGCCAGCAGCCACCATGACAGTGGCTACACCTTC. Translation gives CASSHHDSGYTF.

This chain uses TRBV19 with TRBJ1-3; D remains ambiguous. CDR1 LNHDA and CDR2 SQIVND come from the germline V gene (reference sequence). The CDR3 length is 15 residues. V was pared by 2 bases and J by 4 bases, with 12 bases between. CDR3: CASSISVTGGNTIYF. Here the CDR3 DNA reads TGTGCCAGTAGTATATCGGTAACCGGGGGAAACACCATATATTTT. Based on the CDR3 plus reference TRBV19 and TRBJ1-3, the full variable domain is DGGITQSPKYLFRKEGQNVTLSCEQNLNHDAMYWYRQDPGQGLRLIYYSQIVNDFQKGDIAEGYSVSREKKESFPLTVTSAQKNPTAFYLCASSISVTGGNTIYFGEGSWLTVV.